This T cell receptor (beta chain) was identified in a study of HIV-infected patients and healthy controls. General study points: MAIT alpha-chain CDR3s were frequent in healthy controls, depleted in HIV+. HIV-infected patients and controls differed significantly in mean usage of eight alpha and eight beta V genes. Donor HLA types were not determined in the study.

Germline-derived CDR1 and CDR2 are SGDLS and YYNGEE. V lost 3 bases to trimming and J lost 0 bases, with 19 bases between them. The CDR3 has 19 amino acids. In its sample, this clonotype was seen many times. Antigen specificity is unknown. cDNA was made from roughly 470 ng RNA using alpha and beta constant primers. Alpha and beta chain libraries were made separately by chain-specific third strand synthesis with multiplexing indices. The cDNA received a 5' RACE adapter containing a random hexamer plus an SP2 sequencing primer site. TCRdb analysed the 5' RACE reads with MiXCR anew, one entry per CDR3 protein. The profile shows over 10,000 distinct CDR3 sequences, over 4% of them singletons. The repertoire came from unfractionated whole blood and reflected all unsorted peripheral T cells.

The sample comprised blood. This clonotype originated in an adult in good health. The chain uses TRBV9 and TRBJ2-6, with D possibly being TRBD1 or TRBD2 (5 bases each). The CDR3 loop is CASSAGLPGRYSGANVLTF. CDR3 DNA sequence: TGTGCCAGCAGCGCCGGACTTCCGGGACGATACTCTGGGGCCAACGTCCTGACTTTC.